This T cell receptor (beta chain) was identified in a study of blood T cell repertoires in COVID-19. On the study more broadly: Donors in the United States, Italy and Spain gave samples during acute or convalescent COVID-19. T cells, B-cell-depleted T cells, or PBMCs provided the cDNA or gDNA that served as material.

Original processing notes: Amplification with reference gene primers provided the estimates of nucleated cell counts. The protocol was immunoSEQ multiplex PCR, while the TCRdb copy is restricted to in-frame clones and leaves out a portion. D and trimming were read from the DNA, whereas the V and J calls and clone size are those reported in that table. The top ten clones hold roughly 0.25% of a sample with about 670,000 clones, 85% to 90% of them seen once. V was pared by 2 bases and J by 11 bases, with 19 bases between. This CDR3 spans 15 amino acids. CDR1 MGHRA and CDR2 YSYEKL come from the germline V gene.

The sequence was collected from a woman under 30 with acute or convalescent COVID-19. The chain carries TRBV4-1 and TRBJ1-5; TRBD1 is a possible D gene (6 bases). Sequenced: peripheral blood. In nucleotides, the CDR3 is TGCGCCAGCAGCCAATACGGGACAAGGGAGATCGCCCAGCATTTT. Translating gives CASSQYGTREIAQHF.